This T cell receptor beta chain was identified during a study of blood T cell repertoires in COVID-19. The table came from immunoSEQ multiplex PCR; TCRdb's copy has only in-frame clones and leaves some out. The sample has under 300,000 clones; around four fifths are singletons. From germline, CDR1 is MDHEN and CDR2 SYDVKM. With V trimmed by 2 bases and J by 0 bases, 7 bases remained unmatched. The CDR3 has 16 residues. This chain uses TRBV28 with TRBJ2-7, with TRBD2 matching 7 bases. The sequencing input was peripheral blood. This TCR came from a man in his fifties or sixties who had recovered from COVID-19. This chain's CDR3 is CASSLPLGLGSYEQYF. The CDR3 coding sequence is TGTGCCAGCAGTTTACCGCTAGGACTAGGCTCCTACGAGCAGTACTTC.